This T cell receptor beta chain stems from a study of T cell repertoires in ileal Crohn's disease. TCRdb's copy holds only in-frame clones and misses some; the assay was immunoSEQ multiplex PCR. Among 10,000 to 15,000 clones listed, roughly 79% were seen once. Study results and limitations: Compared with non-smokers, active smokers at surgery showed more clonal expansions. Compared with CD4 T cells, sorted CD8 cells carried more expanded clones.

Between the trimmed V and J ends, which lost 7 bases and 1 base, there was a span of 9 bases. The CDR3 spans 13 residues. From germline, CDR1 is SGHRS and CDR2 YFSETQ. Of note for this clone: Its antigen remains unidentified.

The rearrangement uses TRBV5-1 and TRBJ1-3, with D tentatively TRBD1 (5 bases). The TCR sequence derives from an adult with Crohn's disease. The specimen was ileal tissue. The CDR3 region is CASGEGSGNTIYF. The CDR3 nucleotides are TGCGCCAGCGGGGAGGGGTCTGGAAACACCATATATTTT.